This T cell receptor beta chain was observed in a study of cytomegalovirus exposure and HLA in healthy donors. Study outcomes and limitations: In a later analysis, a missense DCLRE1C variant was linked to TCR beta V- and J-gene trimming.

With regard to this clone: The antigen remains undetermined.

Trimming left V 2 bases short and J 6 bases short, with 6 bases between. The CDR3 runs to 12 residues. Looked up from germline, CDR1 is MNHEY and CDR2 is SMNVEV (reference sequence). 13 Jbeta primers and 60 Vbeta primers were used for the PCR. Authors' data handling: Per a later analysis, the number of unique TCR beta chains was some 75 million, of which around 10 million were shared. The assay was immunoSEQ multiplex PCR, and TCRdb's table has in-frame clones only and misses some. The D gene and trimming were derived from the DNA, and the V and J assignments and clone size from that table. The sample includes approximately 150,000 clones, approximately 86% of them seen just once.

This chain uses TRBV27 with TRBJ2-3, with D tentatively TRBD1 (6 bases). The sequence was collected from a woman in her thirties or forties in good health and CMV-seronegative. The sequenced material came from PBMCs. CDR3 residues: CASSLDRDTQYF. CDR3 DNA: TGTGCCAGCAGTTTAGACAGGGATACGCAGTATTTT.